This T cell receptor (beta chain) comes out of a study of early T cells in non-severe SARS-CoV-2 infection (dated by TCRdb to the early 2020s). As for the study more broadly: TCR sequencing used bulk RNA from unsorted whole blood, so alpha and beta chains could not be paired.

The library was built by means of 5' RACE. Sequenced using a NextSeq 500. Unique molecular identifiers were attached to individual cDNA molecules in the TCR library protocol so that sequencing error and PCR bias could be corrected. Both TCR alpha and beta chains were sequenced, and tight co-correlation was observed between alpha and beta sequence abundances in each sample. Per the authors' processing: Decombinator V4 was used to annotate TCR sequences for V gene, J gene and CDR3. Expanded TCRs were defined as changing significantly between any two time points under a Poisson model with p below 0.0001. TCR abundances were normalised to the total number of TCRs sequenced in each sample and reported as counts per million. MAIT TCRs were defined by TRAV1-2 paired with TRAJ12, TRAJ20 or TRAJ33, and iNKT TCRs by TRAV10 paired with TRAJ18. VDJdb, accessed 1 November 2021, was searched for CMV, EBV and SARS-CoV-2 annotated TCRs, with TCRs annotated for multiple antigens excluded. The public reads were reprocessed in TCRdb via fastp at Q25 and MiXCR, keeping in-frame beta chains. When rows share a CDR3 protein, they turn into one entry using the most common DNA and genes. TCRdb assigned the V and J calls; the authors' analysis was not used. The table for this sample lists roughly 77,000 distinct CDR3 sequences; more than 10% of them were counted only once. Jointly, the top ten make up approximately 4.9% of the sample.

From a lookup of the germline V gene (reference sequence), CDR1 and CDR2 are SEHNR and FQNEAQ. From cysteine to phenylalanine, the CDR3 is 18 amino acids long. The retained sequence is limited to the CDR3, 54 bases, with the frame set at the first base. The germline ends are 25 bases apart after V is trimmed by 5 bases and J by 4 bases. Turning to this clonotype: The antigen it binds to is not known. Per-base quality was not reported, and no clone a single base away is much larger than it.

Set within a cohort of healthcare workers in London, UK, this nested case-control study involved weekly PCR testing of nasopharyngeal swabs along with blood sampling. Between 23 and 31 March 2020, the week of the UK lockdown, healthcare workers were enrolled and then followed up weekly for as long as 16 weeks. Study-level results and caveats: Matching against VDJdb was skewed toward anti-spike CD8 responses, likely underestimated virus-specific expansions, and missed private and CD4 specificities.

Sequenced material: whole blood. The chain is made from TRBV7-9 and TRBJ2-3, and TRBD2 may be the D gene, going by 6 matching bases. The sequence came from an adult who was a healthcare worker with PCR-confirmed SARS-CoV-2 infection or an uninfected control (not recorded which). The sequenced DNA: TGTGCCAGCAGCCCGAACCGCACACTCCTCGGGGGAGCAGATACGCAGTATTTT. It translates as CASSPNRTLLGGADTQYF.